The entry that follows covers one TCR beta chain sequence. Its specificity is not known. This PCR relied on a set of 60 Vbeta primers and 13 Jbeta primers. Produced via immunoSEQ multiplex PCR; TCRdb's table is partial and in-frame only. Its clone listing holds about 110,000 clones. This record belongs to a study of cytomegalovirus exposure and HLA in healthy donors. Notes on the study in general: TCR beta V segments were, for the most part, productive about 87% or about 30% of the time in an earlier analysis. Clonal expansion was found to be greater in HLA-associated TCR beta chains than in equally common others in a later analysis. Reportedly, HLA-A and HLA-B alleles of most subjects were accurately predicted from TCR beta.

Germline values: CDR1 SGHRS, CDR2 YFSETQ. V lost 4 bases and J lost 4, with 11 bases in between. CDR3 length: 14 amino acids. The V gene is TRBV5-1, the J gene TRBJ2-2, with D possibly being TRBD1 (5 bases). This TCR was recovered from a man aged 25-45 years in good health and CMV-seronegative. The sequencing input was PBMCs. This chain's CDR3 is CASSPGRGTGELFF. In DNA, the CDR3 is TGCGCCAGCAGCCCCGGAAGGGGCACCGGGGAGCTGTTTTTT.